This passage covers 14 T cell receptor beta chains from one sample sequenced in a study of T cell changes during pregnancy in multiple sclerosis. TCRdb keeps only in-frame clones here, not all; method: immunoSEQ multiplex PCR. Of approximately 88,000 clones detected, around 93% appear once; the ten largest clones hold around 4%. The specimen was peripheral blood, collected in the first trimester of pregnancy. These receptors were obtained from a female donor with multiple sclerosis, enrolled in a pregnancy study.

The chain carries TRBV14 and TRBJ2-3, with D tentatively TRBD2 (5 bases). V was cut by 2 bases and J by 6 bases, with 15 bases left in between. Germline V gene data show CDR1 as SGHDN and CDR2 as FVKESK. The CDR3 contains 15 residues. The CDR3 bases are TGTGCCAGCAGCCAACTAGCCGGCACGGGGGATACGCAGTATTTT. It is translated as CASSQLAGTGDTQYF.

V is TRBV5-1 and J is TRBJ2-5, with a possible D match to TRBD2 (5 bases). Trimming removed 6 bases at V and 6 bases at J, with 18 bases between. This CDR3 is built from 14 residues. From germline, CDR1 is SGHRS and CDR2 YFSETQ. In DNA, the CDR3 is TGCGCCAGCACCCCAGACGGGGAAGGAAAGACCCAGTACTTC. Amino acid sequence: CASTPDGEGKTQYF.

CDR3 in amino acids: CASSPGQTNTEAFF. The CDR3 DNA follows: TGTGCCAGCAGCCCAGGACAGACGAACACTGAAGCTTTCTTT. This rearrangement joins TRBV11-3 to TRBJ1-1, with D perhaps TRBD1 (6 bases). V lost 5 bases and J lost 1, with 11 bases in between. The CDR3 runs to 14 residues. Germline CDR1 is SGHNT and CDR2 is YENEEA.

V gene TRBV27 combines with J gene TRBJ1-2; TRBD1 matches 7 bases. The CDR3 has 14 amino acids. The germline V gene has CDR1 MNHEY and CDR2 SMNVEV (reference sequence). The V and J ends lost 3 bases and 3 bases, in that order; junction bases with no gene match: 4. CDR3 DNA sequence: TGTGCCAGCAGTTTCTTAGGGGGCGACTATGGCTACACCTTC. Its protein is CASSFLGGDYGYTF.

V is TRBV13 and J is TRBJ2-1; 7 bases line up with TRBD1. There are 12 residues in the CDR3. V shed 5 bases and J 8 bases; nucleotides not matched to a gene: 3. Per the germline V gene, CDR1 is PRHDT and CDR2 is FYEKMQ (reference sequence). The DNA for the CDR3 is TGTGCCAGCAGCGCCACAGGGGATGAGCAGTTCTTC. This encodes CASSATGDEQFF.

The chain is built from TRBV7-9 and TRBJ1-2; D not resolved. The CDR3 covers 16 residues. The germline V and J ends were trimmed by 2 bases and 6 bases, with 19 bases remaining between them. Germline CDR1 and CDR2: SEHNR and FQNEAQ (reference sequence). This CDR3 is CASSLPSRAPGDGYTF. In DNA form, the CDR3 reads TGTGCCAGCAGCTTACCCTCCCGCGCTCCCGGGGATGGCTACACCTTC. Variable domain in full (rest from reference TRBV7-9 and TRBJ1-2): DTGVSQNPRHKITKRGQNVTFRCDPISEHNRLYWYRQTLGQGPEFLTYFQNEAQLEKSRLLSDRFSAERPKGSFSTLEIQRTEQGDSAMYLCASSLPSRAPGDGYTFGSGTRLTVV.

V and J are TRBV19 and TRBJ1-5, with 9 bases lining up with TRBD1. In germline, CDR1 is LNHDA, CDR2 SQIVND (reference sequence). The CDR3 runs to 14 residues. V gave up 6 bases and J gave up 5 bases; unmatched junction bases: 5. The CDR3 DNA reads TGTGCCAGTAGGCCTTGGACAGGGGATCAGCCCCAGCATTTT. Translating gives CASRPWTGDQPQHF. The whole variable domain, filled in from reference TRBV19 and TRBJ1-5, reads DGGITQSPKYLFRKEGQNVTLSCEQNLNHDAMYWYRQDPGQGLRLIYYSQIVNDFQKGDIAEGYSVSREKKESFPLTVTSAQKNPTAFYLCASRPWTGDQPQHFGDGTRLSIL.

V is TRBV10-3 and J is TRBJ2-1; D is undetermined. V was trimmed by 4 bases and J by 7 bases, leaving 11 bases between them. This CDR3 region has 13 residues. In germline, CDR1 is ENHRY, CDR2 SYGVKD. CDR3 DNA sequence: TGTGCCATCAGTGCCTCGGGTCAGAATGAGCAGTTCTTC. Translated: CAISASGQNEQFF.

The V and J genes are TRBV2 and TRBJ2-4; TRBD1 agrees at 7 bases. Losses at the gene ends were 8 bases for V and 5 bases for J; bases not matched to a gene: 3. The CDR3 is 12 amino acids. From germline, CDR1 is SNHLY and CDR2 FYNNEI. The CDR3 nucleotides are TGTGCCAGCCTCGGACAGGAAAACATTCAGTACTTC. Protein product: CASLGQENIQYF. Together with reference TRBV2 and TRBJ2-4, the CDR3 gives the full variable domain: EPEVTQTPSHQVTQMGQEVILRCVPISNHLYFYWYRQILGQKVEFLVSFYNNEISEKSEIFDDQFSVERPDGSNFTLKIRSTKLEDSAMYFCASLGQENIQYFGAGTRLSVL.

This clone was picked up a small number of times. The rearrangement uses TRBV7-9 and TRBJ2-2, with a tentative D call TRBD2 (5 bases). Germline CDR1 is SEHNR and CDR2 is FQNEAQ (reference sequence). V lost 2 bases to trimming and J lost 8 bases, with 9 bases between them. This CDR3 region has 13 residues. The CDR3 DNA sequence: TGTGCCAGCAGCTTATATGTAGCGGGGGAGCTGTTTTTT. This sequence encodes CASSLYVAGELFF.

The V call is TRBV6-1, the J call TRBJ1-2; 7 bases line up with TRBD1. Germline V lookup: CDR1 MNHNS, CDR2 SASEGT. The CDR3 length is 17 residues. The V and J ends lost 4 bases and 4 bases, in that order; junction bases with no gene match: 15. The CDR3 region is CASSGPPGTGVFYGYTF. The CDR3 coding sequence is TGTGCCAGCAGTGGACCACCTGGAACAGGGGTCTTCTATGGCTACACCTTC.

The genes are TRBV4-2 and TRBJ2-2, with 12 bases matching TRBD2. With V trimmed by 2 bases and J by 6 bases, 1 base remained unmatched. CDR3 length: 15 residues. The germline gives CDR1 LGHNA, CDR2 YNFKEQ. The CDR3 DNA reads TGTGCCAGCAGCCAACGACTAGCGGGGGCCGGGGAGCTGTTTTTT. Its protein is CASSQRLAGAGELFF.

The chain is built from TRBV30 and TRBJ2-4, with D perhaps matching TRBD1 (6 bases). V lost 1 base to trimming and J lost 0 bases, with 22 bases between them. The CDR3 covers 19 residues. Germline values: CDR1 GTSNPN, CDR2 SVGIG (reference sequence). The CDR3 nucleotides read TGTGCCTGGAGTGAAGTAGGGGGTTCCACACCTCTAGCCAAAAACATTCAGTACTTC. As protein: CAWSEVGGSTPLAKNIQYF.

This chain uses TRBV19 with TRBJ2-2; D unresolved. The CDR3 extends over 11 amino acids. The ends were cut back, 7 bases at V and 8 bases at J, with 8 bases in the middle. The germline CDR1 and CDR2 sequences are LNHDA and SQIVND (reference sequence). CDR3 sequence reads: CASNKAGELFF. The CDR3 region has the DNA TGTGCCAGTAATAAAGCGGGGGAGCTGTTTTTT.